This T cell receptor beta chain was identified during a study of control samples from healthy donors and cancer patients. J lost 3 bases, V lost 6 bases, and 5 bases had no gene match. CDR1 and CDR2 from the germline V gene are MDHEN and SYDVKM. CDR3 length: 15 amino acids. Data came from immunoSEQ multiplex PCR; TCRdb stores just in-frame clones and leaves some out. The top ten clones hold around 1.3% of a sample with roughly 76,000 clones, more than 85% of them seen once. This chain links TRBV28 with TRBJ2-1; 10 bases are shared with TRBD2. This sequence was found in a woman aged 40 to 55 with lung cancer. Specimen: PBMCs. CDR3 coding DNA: TGTGCCAGCAGGGAGCGGGGGGGACTCTACAATGAGCAGTTCTTC. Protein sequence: CASRERGGLYNEQFF.